These 26 T cell receptor beta chains share one sample of origin, sequenced in a study of blood T cell repertoires in COVID-19. Clones were read by immunoSEQ multiplex PCR, and TCRdb kept only the in-frame ones, dropping some. The table shows about 180,000 clones, with under 90% occurring only once. The sequenced sample consisted of peripheral blood. These receptors were collected from a person in their 70s with COVID-19, enrolled during active disease.

The chain links TRBV7-2 to TRBJ2-1; TRBD1 matches at 10 bases. J was trimmed by 5 bases and V by 4 bases; bases with no gene match: 5. The CDR3 sequence is 15 residues long. Per germline, CDR1 SGHTA and CDR2 FQGNSA. CDR3 in amino acids: CASSSGQGTHNEQFF. The CDR3 DNA follows: TGTGCCAGCAGCTCGGGACAGGGGACCCACAATGAGCAGTTCTTC.

The count of this clone is one. The CDR3 DNA follows: TGTGCCAGCAGTTATCAGGAGAACACCGGGGAGCTGTTTTTT. Translation: CASSYQENTGELFF. The chain combines TRBV6-2 or TRBV6-3 with TRBJ2-2; D unresolved. This CDR3 region has 14 residues. Looked up from germline, CDR1 is MNHEY and CDR2 is SVGEGT. The ends were cut back, 3 bases at V and 1 base at J, with 6 bases in the middle.

This chain joins TRBV27 and TRBJ2-1; the match to TRBD2 covers 9 bases. The germline V gene encodes CDR1 MNHEY and CDR2 SMNVEV (reference sequence). Losses at the gene ends were 0 bases for V and 3 bases for J; bases not matched to a gene: 9. This CDR3 is 18 amino acids long. CDR3 DNA: TGTGCCAGCAGTTTATCTGCCTTGACTAGCGGCCTCTACAATGAGCAGTTCTTC. This gives the protein CASSLSALTSGLYNEQFF.

This chain links TRBV28 with TRBJ2-3; TRBD1 matches at 11 bases. Germline assignment: CDR1 MDHEN and CDR2 SYDVKM. The V segment lost 6 bases and the J segment 7 bases; nucleotides outside the gene matches: 15. This CDR3 region has 17 residues. This CDR3 is CASRTRRTGGIMNTQYF. In nucleotides, the CDR3 is TGTGCCAGCAGGACGCGGAGGACAGGGGGCATAATGAATACGCAGTATTTT.

This chain connects TRBV28 to TRBJ2-5, with 12 bases matching TRBD2. The CDR3 length is 14 residues. Germline V gene lookup returns CDR1 MDHEN and CDR2 SYDVKM. V dropped 11 bases and J dropped 2; count of bases not matched to a gene: 6. CDR3 residues: CASATSGGQETQYF. For the CDR3, the DNA is TGTGCCTCCGCGACTAGCGGGGGTCAAGAGACCCAGTACTTC.

This chain connects TRBV19 to TRBJ1-2; D is ambiguous. V lost 3 bases, J lost 1 base, and 18 bases lay in between. CDR3 size: 17 residues. Germline CDR1 and CDR2: LNHDA and SQIVND (reference sequence). The CDR3 sequence is CASSMGPRQKNNYGYTF. DNA for the CDR3: TGTGCCAGTAGTATGGGCCCAAGGCAGAAGAATAACTATGGCTACACCTTC.

The V call is TRBV4-1, the J call TRBJ2-2; 9 nucleotides agree with TRBD1. J lost 3 bases, V lost 0 bases, and 5 bases had no gene match. There are 17 residues in the CDR3. Germline V gene lookup returns CDR1 MGHRA and CDR2 YSYEKL. The CDR3 DNA sequence: TGCGCCAGCAGCCAAGATCAAGGACAGGGGTACACCGGGGAGCTGTTTTTT. This codes for CASSQDQGQGYTGELFF.

The chain links TRBV21-1 to TRBJ2-3; the listed D gene, TRBD2, was not tested against the DNA. TRBV21-1 is a listed pseudogene. The CDR3 is 15 residues long. CDR3 residues: CASSKARAGWDTQYF. The CDR3 region has the DNA TGTGCCAGCAGCAAAGCCCGAGCGGGGTGGGATACGCAGTATTTT.

This clone was detected only once. The chain combines TRBV10-3 with TRBJ2-2; 7 bases map to TRBD1. The CDR3 is 16 amino acids. Losses at the gene ends were 6 bases for V and 1 base for J; bases not matched to a gene: 8. Germline V lookup: CDR1 ENHRY, CDR2 SYGVKD. CDR3 region: CAIRDARTGNTGELFF. CDR3 bases: TGTGCCATCAGGGACGCGCGGACAGGGAACACCGGGGAGCTGTTTTTT.

This clone was seen once. This chain connects TRBV18 to TRBJ2-3; TRBD1 matches at 9 bases. CDR1 is KGHSH, CDR2 LQKENI, per germline. The J segment lost 6 bases and the V segment lost 5 bases, leaving 0 bases of the junction unmatched. This CDR3 has 12 amino acids. CDR3 in DNA: TGTGCCAGCTCAGGACAGGGGGATACGCAGTATTTT. This gives the protein CASSGQGDTQYF.

CDR3 region: CASSKKGQGLQPQHF. The CDR3 coding sequence is TGTGCCAGTAGTAAAAAGGGACAGGGGCTTCAGCCCCAGCATTTT. The chain is built from TRBV19 and TRBJ1-5; 10 bases align to TRBD1. The junction had 6 bases not matched to a gene; V was cut back by 4 bases and J by 6 bases. The CDR3 runs 15 residues. The germline V gene has CDR1 LNHDA and CDR2 SQIVND (reference sequence).

This chain joins TRBV7-3 and TRBJ2-1, with D perhaps TRBD2 (6 bases). V was clipped by 5 bases and J by 5 bases, with 13 bases between them. The CDR3 covers 14 residues. Germline V CDR1 and CDR2: SGHTA, FQGTGA. This CDR3 reads CASSLGLSHNEQFF. CDR3 nucleotides: TGTGCCAGCAGCCTGGGACTCTCTCACAATGAGCAGTTCTTC. Combining the CDR3 with reference TRBV7-3 and TRBJ2-1 gives the whole variable domain GAGVSQTPSNKVTEKGKYVELRCDPISGHTALYWYRQSLGQGPEFLIYFQGTGAADDSGLPNDRFFAVRPEGSVSTLKIQRTERGDSAVYLCASSLGLSHNEQFFGPGTRLTVL.

The rearrangement joins TRBV6-5 to TRBJ2-7; 8 bases match TRBD2. The V gene's germline CDR1 is MNHEY and CDR2 SVGAGI. This CDR3 is 15 amino acids long. V gave up 6 bases and J gave up 4 bases; unmatched junction bases: 11. CDR3 protein: CASRERGFSPYEQYF. The DNA for the CDR3 is TGTGCCAGCAGGGAGCGGGGGTTTTCCCCATACGAGCAGTACTTC.

CDR3 loop: CASSLWGTGSNQPQHF. The CDR3 DNA sequence: TGTGCCAGCAGTTTGTGGGGGACAGGCAGCAATCAGCCCCAGCATTTT. The V gene is TRBV28, the J gene TRBJ1-5; TRBD1 aligns across 8 bases. The CDR3 runs to 16 residues. The V and J ends lost 3 bases and 1 base, in that order; junction bases with no gene match: 5. Germline V gene data show CDR1 as MDHEN and CDR2 as SYDVKM.

The chain uses TRBV5-1 and TRBJ2-1, with 7 bases lining up with TRBD2. CDR3 length: 15 residues. Germline loops: CDR1 SGHRS, CDR2 YFSETQ. J was trimmed by 8 bases and V by 2 bases; bases with no gene match: 10. In DNA, the CDR3 is TGCGCCAGCAGCTTAGGAGGACTAGATCAGGATGAGCAGTTCTTC. Its translation: CASSLGGLDQDEQFF.

The V and J genes are TRBV5-1 and TRBJ2-3; 8 bases map to TRBD1. The CDR3 is made up of 14 amino acids. V lost 4 bases and J lost 4; bases outside the gene matches: 5. Germline loops: CDR1 SGHRS, CDR2 YFSETQ. CDR3 bases: TGCGCCAGCAGCCTGACAGGGGTTCCAGATACGCAGTATTTT. It encodes CASSLTGVPDTQYF.

This clone was seen only a few times. The genes are TRBV6-2 or TRBV6-3 and TRBJ1-1; D may be TRBD1 (5 bases). The CDR3 spans 13 residues. The V gene's germline CDR1 is MNHEY and CDR2 SVGEGT. With 0 bases removed from V and 6 bases from J, the gap between germline ends came to 8 bases. The CDR3 bases are TGTGCCAGCAGTTACTCCCAGACAGCTGAAGCTTTCTTT. Its translation is CASSYSQTAEAFF.

The chain joins TRBV30 to TRBJ2-1; 7 bases are a match to TRBD2. This CDR3 comprises 12 residues. CDR1 is GTSNPN, CDR2 SVGIG, per germline (reference sequence). The ends lost 2 bases at V and 6 bases at J; junction bases unmatched: 1. The CDR3 nucleotides are TGTGCCTGGAGTAGGACTAGCAATGAGCAGTTCTTC. It is translated as CAWSRTSNEQFF.

Only one count was recorded for this clone. The chain links TRBV6-5 to TRBJ2-1, with 10 bases fitting TRBD2. Germline CDR1 reads MNHEY; CDR2 reads SVGAGI. With 6 bases clipped from V and 9 bases from J, the junction kept 8 bases outside the gene matches. The CDR3 contains 14 residues. The CDR3, as DNA: TGTGCCAGCAGCGAGGGACTAGCGACCGTTGAGCAGTTCTTC. It specifies CASSEGLATVEQFF.

This clone was counted only a few times. The chain joins TRBV12-3 or TRBV12-4 to TRBJ1-2, with D possibly being TRBD1 (6 bases). The germline V and J ends were trimmed by 2 bases and 4 bases, with 8 bases remaining between them. The CDR3 runs 13 residues. CDR3: CASSLQGFYGYTF. For the CDR3, the DNA is TGTGCCAGCAGTTTACAGGGGTTCTATGGCTACACCTTC.

The chain employs TRBV28 and TRBJ1-5; 7 bases fit TRBD1. Germline CDR1 is MDHEN and CDR2 is SYDVKM. Trimming took 6 bases from V and 0 from J; bases not matched to a gene: 5. The CDR3 runs to 15 residues. CDR3 sequence reads: CASSRNRGSNQPQHF. In DNA, the CDR3 is TGTGCCAGCAGCCGAAACAGGGGTAGCAATCAGCCCCAGCATTTT.

This clone was found many times. This chain uses TRBV27 with TRBJ2-1, with D possibly being TRBD2 (5 bases). Germline assignment: CDR1 MNHEY and CDR2 SMNVEV (reference sequence). The CDR3 loop spans 15 amino acids. The V and J ends lost 2 bases and 9 bases respectively, with 17 bases between them. The CDR3 loop reads CASSLMGESWGEQFF. The CDR3 DNA reads TGTGCCAGCAGTTTAATGGGAGAGTCCTGGGGTGAGCAGTTCTTC.

The V call is TRBV6-5, the J call TRBJ1-5; 7 nucleotides line up with TRBD1. CDR3 length: 16 residues. Trimming removed 2 bases from V and 7 bases from J; junction bases left unmatched: 11. Germline loops: CDR1 MNHEY, CDR2 SVGAGI. In DNA, the CDR3 is TGTGCCAGCAGTTACGGAAAAGGGGGCTGGGGACAGCCCCAGCATTTT. This translates into CASSYGKGGWGQPQHF.

This chain links TRBV28 with TRBJ1-2, with D possibly being TRBD1 (6 bases). The CDR3 loop spans 15 amino acids. The V gene lost 5 bases and the J gene lost 8 bases, with 21 bases spanning the gap. Looked up from germline, CDR1 is MDHEN and CDR2 is SYDVKM. CDR3 sequence (DNA): TGTGCCAGCAGTGTAGGTTACCCGGGACACCGCGGCTACACCTTC. This sequence encodes CASSVGYPGHRGYTF.

The chain uses TRBV5-6 and TRBJ2-2; 7 bases align to TRBD1. CDR1 is SGHDT and CDR2 is YYEEEE in the germline V gene. The V gene end was trimmed by 7 bases and the J gene end by 4 bases; junction bases not matched to a gene: 7. The CDR3 extends over 14 amino acids. The CDR3 protein is CASRTRGRTGELFF. The CDR3 bases are TGTGCCAGCCGGACAAGGGGGCGCACCGGGGAGCTGTTTTTT.

This clone has just a few counts. The gene calls are TRBV4-1 and TRBJ2-3; D perhaps matches TRBD2 (6 bases). The ends were cut back, 1 base at V and 3 bases at J, with 26 bases in the middle. Germline V gene sequence: CDR1 MGHRA, CDR2 YSYEKL. The CDR3 runs 20 residues. The CDR3 sequence is CASSQVLPGYGRRETDTQYF. The CDR3 region has the DNA TGCGCCAGCAGCCAAGTCCTCCCTGGATACGGGAGAAGGGAGACAGATACGCAGTATTTT.